Shown below are 14 T cell receptor beta chains from a single sample sequenced in a study of monozygotic twins with inflammatory bowel disease. TCRdb re-analyzed the 5' RACE reads; it lists each CDR3 protein once, without DNA. The sample totals over 110,000 distinct CDR3 sequences. Source material: blood. All receptors derive from a human donor with ulcerative colitis or Crohn's disease, or a healthy co-twin of an affected twin (not recorded which).

This sequence joins TRBV20-1 and TRBJ1-6; TCRdb calls TRBD1, which cannot be checked without DNA. CDR1 is DFQATT, CDR2 SNEGSKA, per germline (reference sequence). The CDR3 runs to 17 residues. CDR3 region: CSARGRGGGAVNSPLHF.

The chain has TRBV7-2 and TRBJ2-3; lacking DNA, the TRBD2 call made by TCRdb goes unchecked. There are 15 residues in the CDR3. The germline gives CDR1 SGHTA, CDR2 FQGNSA. CDR3 sequence reads: CASSFRDSSTDTQYF.

The chain carries TRBV27 and TRBJ1-5. Germline CDR1 is MNHEY and CDR2 is SMNVEV (reference sequence). The CDR3 runs to 14 residues. CDR3: CASSLRGMGQPQHF.

The chain employs TRBV7-8 and TRBJ1-4. Germline values: CDR1 SGHVS, CDR2 FQNEAQ. This CDR3 comprises 16 residues. CDR3: CASSLLVTRGNEKLFF. The full variable domain, in which reference TRBV7-8 and TRBJ1-4 provide the parts outside the CDR3, is GAGVSQSPRYKVAKRGQDVALRCDPISGHVSLFWYQQALGQGPEFLTYFQNEAQLDKSGLPSDRFFAERPEGSVSTLKIQRTQQEDSAVYLCASSLLVTRGNEKLFFGSGTQLSVL.

V is TRBV12-3 or TRBV12-4 and J is TRBJ2-7. The CDR3 spans 13 residues. CDR3 loop: CASSLAPTNEQYF.

The CDR3: CASSLVQGAGTDTQYF. This chain connects TRBV5-6 to TRBJ2-3. The germline V gene has CDR1 SGHDT and CDR2 YYEEEE. The CDR3 sequence is 16 residues long.

The J gene is TRBJ2-5, the V gene TRBV4-2; TCRdb gives TRBD2 as the D gene, but with no DNA this cannot be confirmed. The CDR3 extends over 13 amino acids. Looked up from germline, CDR1 is LGHNA and CDR2 is YNFKEQ. The CDR3 protein is CASSPESLETQYF.

The rearrangement uses TRBV12-3 or TRBV12-4 and TRBJ2-7; absent DNA, TCRdb's TRBD1 call cannot be checked. This CDR3 is built from 12 residues. This CDR3 reads CASSNRVYEQYF.

The chain links TRBV6-1 to TRBJ1-5. Germline CDR1 and CDR2: MNHNS and SASEGT. This CDR3 comprises 17 residues. The CDR3 loop reads CASSEGAHNSGNQPQHF.

The V call is TRBV5-1, the J call TRBJ2-2; the D gene TCRdb calls, TRBD1, cannot be checked with no DNA. The CDR3 sequence is 16 residues long. In germline, CDR1 is SGHRS, CDR2 YFSETQ. The CDR3 loop reads CASSPSLGTGTGELFF.

The chain joins TRBV5-1 to TRBJ2-1; the D call of TRBD1 rests on TCRdb alone, since no DNA is present to check it. CDR1 is SGHRS, CDR2 YFSETQ, per germline. This CDR3 has 15 amino acids. CDR3 residues: CASTWTESSYNEQFF. Full variable domain (remainder filled in from reference TRBV5-1 and TRBJ2-1): KAGVTQTPRYLIKTRGQQVTLSCSPISGHRSVSWYQQTPGQGLQFLFEYFSETQRNKGNFPGRFSGRQFSNSRSEMNVSTLELGDSALYLCASTWTESSYNEQFFGPGTRLTVL.

This sequence joins TRBV20-1 and TRBJ2-7. Germline assignment: CDR1 DFQATT and CDR2 SNEGSKA (reference sequence). The CDR3 covers 11 residues. This CDR3 reads CSALVRNEQYF.

J is TRBJ2-7 and V is TRBV11-3. Germline V gene lookup returns CDR1 SGHNT and CDR2 YENEEA. The CDR3 contains 12 residues. Here the CDR3 reads CASSLTGTEQYF.

The chain links TRBV4-2 to TRBJ1-2; TCRdb lists TRBD1, though no DNA is available to test this call. Germline lookup yields CDR1 LGHNA and CDR2 YNFKEQ. This CDR3 region has 14 residues. CDR3 sequence: CASSHPDRVGGYTF.